This T cell receptor beta chain derives from a study of cytomegalovirus exposure and HLA in healthy donors (dated by TCRdb to the late 2010s). As for the study more broadly: According to an earlier analysis of around 600 of the donors, 150 million to 200 million T cells yielded 100 million or so unique TCR beta sequences and about 300 Gb of sequence data. Around 320 gigabases of sequencing data and tens of millions of unique TCR sequences were included in an early release covering several hundred HLA-typed donors. Of the 350 to 450 genotyped donors, more than 75% were placed in the genetic ancestry cluster associated with self-reported Caucasian donors. The study was designed to test whether signatures of past pathogen exposure could be identified by cataloging public T cell receptors. The study used immunosequencing to profile the T cell repertoires of under 700 subjects and linked those repertoires to cytomegalovirus serostatus. In addition to the first cohort of 650 to 800 subjects, a separate validation cohort of 120 different subjects was used. To predict cytomegalovirus infection status, the study brought together high-throughput TCR immunosequencing, statistical association of individual TCRs with disease status, and machine learning. In a later analysis, previously published TCR beta repertoires from 670 or so donors were re-analyzed and high-resolution HLA genotyping was added so that TCR occurrence patterns could be studied. Rather than using new phenotypic data, the later analysis identified candidate immune exposures from TCR beta sequences and from how often those sequences occurred across donors. To decide whether each TCR beta V gene segment behaved as functional or pseudogenic, an earlier analysis of 587 of the donors relied on high-throughput TCR beta sequencing. Donor age, sex, ethnicity and CMV serostatus were compiled together with the repertoire data. In a later genetic analysis, genome-wide SNP genotypes for about 65% of the roughly 700 donors were used, and that subset was treated as a discovery cohort. Every discovery cohort repertoire had been produced on one sequencing platform. Class I and class II HLA loci were covered by the typing at four-digit resolution. The number of typed donors differed by locus: about 620-640 for A, B, C, DRB1 and DQB1; 500 to 550 for DQA1; some 590 for DPA1; and around 490 for DPB1. A few DR-DQ haplotypes were treated as single units for association and clustering because of strong linkage in the cohort. On average, 235,054 unique TCR beta nucleotide sequences were sequenced per donor among a few hundred genotyped donors of the cohort, with 15% to 20% of those sequences being non-productive.

Study-level results and caveats: The authors suggested that the approach could potentially be extended to other disease states and immunological phenotypes. Roughly uniform sequencing depth across donors was assumed in presence/absence analyses, although this assumption may not hold. At a false discovery rate of 0.05, a later analysis linked about 16,000 TCR beta sequences to specific HLA alleles. In this cohort, only TCR beta chains were sequenced, and detectable features were limited by the absence of alpha or paired-chain data. In both the original and validation cohorts, the classifier was reported to diagnose cytomegalovirus status with high specificity and sensitivity. In a later analysis, TCR association rates were found to vary across HLA loci, with the most associated TCRs seen for DRB1 alleles and the fewest for HLA-C alleles. In a later analysis, HLA-associated TCR beta chains were found to be more clonally expanded and to have lower generation probabilities than equally common non-associated chains. A cluster of highly shared sequence variants was judged likely to be a technical artifact of the sequencing pipeline. In vitro tests confirmed that a few of the cytomegalovirus-associated TCR beta chains recognize cytomegalovirus antigens. According to a later analysis, most CMV-associated TCR beta chains appeared to be HLA-restricted, and the HLA associations seemed to be driven largely by CMV exposure. Most TCR sequences were seen in very few donors, while some public TCRs were found in many individuals. Some IMGT-functional V segments, including TRBV6-2 and TRBV6-3, could not be distinguished by the 87-base-pair reads and were therefore excluded. V-gene and J-gene trimming of TCR beta chains was associated with a missense DCLRE1C variant in a later genetic analysis, and the association was replicated in an independent cohort. For the cohort, immune exposure information was limited to CMV serostatus. An earlier analysis of roughly 570 of the donors showed that most TCR beta V segments appeared in productive rearrangements either about 87% or about 30% of the time, which broadly matched IMGT annotations. A further reported finding was that TCR beta sequences accurately predicted the HLA-A and HLA-B alleles for most subjects in the first cohort. Compared with the roughly 700-donor mean, donors in an Asian-associated ancestry cluster had fewer N-insertions in productive TCRs, according to a later genetic analysis. Correlated functional status among segregating V segments might be attributable to linkage disequilibrium, but an unknown experimental factor could not be ruled out. When HLA alleles, especially DR and DQ, strongly co-occurred, TCR associations were difficult to assign to individual alleles. According to a later analysis, parvovirus B19, influenza, CMV and Epstein-Barr virus appeared linked to several top co-occurrence clusters. Because HLA typing was unavailable for some donors at each locus, only the typed subset was used in association tests. A total of some 180 TCR beta chains were listed by the study as associated with cytomegalovirus. Because counts were too low, some 16 rarely observed V segments, including chromosome 9 orphons, were excluded from the earlier analysis of roughly 580 of the donors.

In the case of this clone: Its antigen is currently not known. Base-call qualities are not available, and no considerably larger clone is one nucleotide away.

The library was prepared using the immunoSEQ multiplex PCR assay. A mixture of 60 forward primers for TCR Vbeta segments and 13 reverse primers for TCR Jbeta segments was used in the multiplex PCR. The CDR3 region of rearranged TCR beta genes was amplified from genomic DNA by a multiplex PCR assay. The amplified TCR beta libraries were sequenced on the Illumina HiSeq System as 87-base-pair reads. In the paper's pipeline: Across the roughly 670 repertoires, a later analysis counted 60 million to 90 million unique TCR beta chains, roughly 11 million of which were shared by at least two donors. To remove PCR and sequencing errors, raw reads were error-corrected and collapsed into unique sequences using a nearest-neighbor algorithm that merged closely related sequences. V, D and J gene segments were assigned by aligning CDR3 sequences to IMGT reference sequences. For a sequence to be retained, a match of at least six nucleotides to both a V gene segment and a J gene segment was required. Rearrangements were called productive when the CDR3 lacked stop codons and stayed in frame with V and J; all others were non-productive. CDR3 was defined by IMGT convention, running from the second conserved V-encoded cysteine to the conserved J-encoded phenylalanine. In an earlier analysis of 500 to 650 of the donors, sequences lacking an unambiguous match to a single V gene segment were excluded. An earlier analysis of 500 to 600 of the donors classified V segments as functional when productive rearrangements were above 56.7% and as segregating when the standard deviation between donors was above 5%. To diagnose cytomegalovirus status from the catalog of TCR beta chain sequences, a statistical classification framework was built. V and J gene assignment, in a later analysis, came from comparing TCR nucleotide sequences with IMGT/GENE-DB human TR gene sequences. The TCRdist pipeline was used in a later analysis to assign CDR3 sequences and most-parsimonious VDJ recombination scenarios. In a later analysis, every TCR beta chain was defined by the combination of its CDR3 amino acid sequence and its V-gene family, and reads without a unique V-gene family were dropped. To address suspected cross-contamination and a sequencing artifact, a later analysis removed roughly 640 highly shared, low-generation-probability nucleotide sequences. In a later analysis, a clonal expansion index was calculated for each public chain from normalized within-repertoire ranks of inferred template counts. In a later analysis, generation probabilities were computed with a VDJ recombination model fitted to out-of-frame rearrangements, and the resulting probabilities were checked against IGoR. In a later analysis, TCR-TCR, TCR-HLA and TCR-CMV co-occurrence was scored with hypergeometric tests, and a repertoire-size bias correction was applied to TCR pairs. A later analysis estimated false discovery rates by permuting HLA or CMV assignments 20 times. In a later analysis, co-occurring TCRs were grouped with DBSCAN, and TCRdist sequence similarity was added when clustering was performed within HLA-allele-positive subsets. Co-occurrence clustering excluded repertoires with fewer than 30,000 or more than 120,000 public chains, plus five with anomalous nucleotide sharing. In its TCRdb copy, this immuneACCESS table keeps in-frame sequences only and misses some clones. Where compared with another copy, unresolved V genes explain less than half of these, and the others have no known cause. V and J calls and clone size are those listed in that table; D and trimming were worked out from the DNA. The sample data list tens of thousands of clones, and about 81% of these were observed just once. Under 2.5% of the sample is in the top ten clones.

In total, roughly 670 healthy bone marrow donors made up the cohort. Cohort members were all nominally healthy when sampled, although unrecorded immune exposures were likely present. The donor tested CMV seronegative, placing the donor among the 352 seronegative members of the cohort. A peripheral blood sample was provided by each donor, and peripheral blood mononuclear cells were used for TCR beta sequencing. Genomic DNA extraction from the blood cell samples was performed with the Qiagen DNeasy Blood Extraction Kit. V lost 2 bases and J lost 0 bases, and the count of bases not matched to a germline gene is 10. CDR1 WNHNN and CDR2 SYGVQD are derived from the germline V gene (reference sequence). The CDR3 runs 18 amino acids, cysteine and phenylalanine included. Left in the record is the CDR3 DNA by itself, 54 bases read in frame from the first base.

The rearranged chain carries TRBV10-1 and TRBJ2-1; 7 bases in between match TRBD2. The receptor comes from a man aged 18 to 29 in good health and CMV-seronegative. Specimen: PBMCs. The CDR3 reads as follows: CASSEIRTSDVSYNEQFF. The nucleotide sequence is given as TGCGCCAGCAGTGAGATCCGGACTAGTGACGTCTCCTACAATGAGCAGTTCTTC.